Given below is one T cell receptor (beta chain) in context. Its antigen is unknown. This specimen comes from a study of T cell responses to AZD1222 COVID-19 vaccine. Study observations and caveats: Researchers took repertoire samples only after the peak T cell response had come. Females made up more of the donors, who were largely white British, and clonal diversity may have come out too low. Of spike-specific TCRs, nearly half reportedly target regions left unmutated in variants. Vaccination with two AZD1222 doses was followed by a rise in Spike-specific TCR breadth and depth.

CDR3 length: 15 residues. Germline V gene lookup returns CDR1 MNHEY and CDR2 SMNVEV (reference sequence). Trimming removed 5 bases from V and 6 bases from J, with 19 bases in between. Measured with immunoSEQ multiplex PCR; TCRdb has only the in-frame clones, and not every one. The sample records about 150,000 clones, roughly 90% being singletons. The chain carries TRBV27 and TRBJ1-2; TRBD1 is a possible D gene (5 bases). The specimen comprised peripheral blood, sampled on day 0 of MenACWY control vaccination. This clonotype was sampled from an adult in good health. The CDR3 is CASSPPPLRVDGYTF. CDR3 in DNA: TGTGCCAGCAGTCCCCCACCTCTCAGGGTGGATGGCTACACCTTC.